The entry below describes one T cell receptor (beta chain). These data are taken from a study of blood T cell repertoires in COVID-19. The protocol was immunoSEQ multiplex PCR, while the TCRdb copy is restricted to in-frame clones and leaves out a portion. In the table there are fewer than 150,000 clones, 78% of which are singletons. Material: peripheral blood. The clonotype comes from a man between 70 and 80 years old with acute or convalescent COVID-19.

The chain's CDR3 is CASSLLAVPGPLHF. CDR3 DNA: TGTGCCAGCAGCTTATTGGCAGTCCCGGGTCCCCTCCACTTT. V gene TRBV11-2 combines with J gene TRBJ1-6; no clear D gene. CDR3 length equals 14 residues. The germline gives CDR1 SGHAT, CDR2 FQNNGV. V lost 2 bases and J lost 13, with 15 bases in between.